This TCR beta chain was captured by sequencing in a study of cytotoxic CD8 clonotypes in ibrutinib-treated CLL. About the study: The average sample held approximately 260,000 productive templates and 75,000 to 100,000 productive rearrangements.

Here immunoSEQ multiplex PCR was the method, and the copy in TCRdb shows in-frame clones only, minus some. The data contain roughly 150,000 clones, 70% to 80% of them seen just once; the ten biggest clones take up about 5%. With 0 bases removed from V and 0 bases from J, the gap between germline ends came to 6 bases. The germline gives CDR1 SGHRS, CDR2 YFSETQ. This CDR3 is built from 15 residues. The rearrangement joins TRBV5-1 to TRBJ1-4; no clear D gene. The sample was PBMCs, taken after 24 months of ibrutinib treatment. This clonotype was sampled from a human donor with chronic lymphocytic leukemia. The CDR3 region has the DNA TGCGCCAGCAGCTTGGGCGGCACAACTAATGAAAAACTGTTTTTT. Amino acids: CASSLGGTTNEKLFF.